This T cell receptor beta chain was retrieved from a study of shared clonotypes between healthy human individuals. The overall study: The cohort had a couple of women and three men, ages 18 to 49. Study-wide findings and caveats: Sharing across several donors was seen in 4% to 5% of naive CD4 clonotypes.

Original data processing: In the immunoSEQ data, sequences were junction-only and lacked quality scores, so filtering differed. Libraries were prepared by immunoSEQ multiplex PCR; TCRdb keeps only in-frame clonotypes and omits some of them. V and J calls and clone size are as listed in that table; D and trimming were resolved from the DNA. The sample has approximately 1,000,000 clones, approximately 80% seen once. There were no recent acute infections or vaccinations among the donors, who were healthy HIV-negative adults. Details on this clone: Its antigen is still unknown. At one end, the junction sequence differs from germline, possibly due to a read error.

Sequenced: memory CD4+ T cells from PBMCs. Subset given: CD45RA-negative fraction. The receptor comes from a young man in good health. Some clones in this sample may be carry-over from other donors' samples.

The CDR3 DNA reads as TGTTCCTGGAGTAATTCCAGGGTTAGGCCGAACACTGAAGCTTTCTTT. Its translation: CSWSNSRVRPNTEAFF. V and J are TRBV30 and TRBJ1-1; D may be TRBD1 (5 bases). The germline V gene encodes CDR1 GTSNPN and CDR2 SVGIG (reference sequence). This CDR3 region has 16 residues.